This T cell receptor (beta chain) was retrieved from a study of cytomegalovirus exposure and HLA in healthy donors. This clone was picked up one time. The V gene's germline CDR1 is MGHRA and CDR2 YSYEKL. CDR3 length: 15 amino acids. Trimming removed 0 bases at V and 9 bases at J, with 15 bases between. Clones were read by immunoSEQ multiplex PCR, and TCRdb kept only the in-frame ones, dropping some. The sample records fewer than 200,000 clones, about 90% being singletons. This TCR was recovered from a man aged 18 to 30 in good health and CMV-seropositive. J is TRBJ2-1 and V is TRBV4-1, with D maybe TRBD2 (5 bases). Sample: PBMCs. The CDR3: CASSQELAARSEQFF. CDR3 in DNA: TGCGCCAGCAGCCAAGAGCTAGCCGCCCGTTCTGAGCAGTTCTTC.